This T cell receptor beta chain was found in a study of identifying expanded T cells in peripheral blood. Only in-frame clones appear in the TCRdb table, and some are missing; sequencing was by immunoSEQ multiplex PCR. Among tens of thousands of clones listed, around 87% were seen once. Trimming took off 4 bases at V and 4 bases at J, with 23 bases between the two ends. The length of the CDR3 is 17 residues. Germline V gene data show CDR1 as SGDLS and CDR2 as YYNGEE. V and J are TRBV9 and TRBJ1-2; D gene unclear. This sequence was found in a person aged 18 to 75 in good health. Source material: blood. CDR3 loop: CASSLSQNTRSSYGYTF. The CDR3 coding sequence is TGTGCCAGCAGCCTATCGCAAAATACCCGGTCGTCCTATGGCTACACCTTC.